The 30 T cell receptor beta chains below were found in one sample sequenced in a study of CD8 T cells in Susac syndrome. An amount of RNA that ranged from roughly 0.45 to 1 ug was reverse transcribed with random hexamers. TCRdb reprocessed the immunoSEQ multiplex PCR reads via MiXCR and lists one record per CDR3 protein. This repertoire shows some 190,000 distinct CDR3 sequences, approximately 94% found once; its top ten account for approximately 0.1%. Sequenced: CD4+ T cells from PBMCs. The receptor source for this set is a human donor in good health.

The CDR3 spells CSAPYWDRGNYNEQFF. The CDR3 DNA follows: TGCAGTGCCCCCTATTGGGACAGGGGGAACTACAATGAGCAGTTCTTC. This chain connects TRBV20-1 to TRBJ2-1; 11 nucleotides agree with TRBD1. Germline V gene data show CDR1 as DFQATT and CDR2 as SNEGSKA (reference sequence). With 6 bases clipped from V and 3 bases from J, the junction kept 10 bases outside the gene matches. The CDR3 consists of 16 residues.

The chain links TRBV29-1 to TRBJ1-2; TRBD1 matches at 12 bases. Germline V lookup: CDR1 SQVTM, CDR2 ANQGSEA. This CDR3 is built from 13 residues. V lost 4 bases to trimming and J lost 7 bases; unmatched junction nucleotides: 4. CDR3 region: CSVGSGQGAGYTF. The CDR3 coding sequence is TGCAGCGTTGGATCGGGACAGGGGGCTGGCTACACCTTC.

The chain couples TRBV30 to TRBJ2-1; D gene uncertain. The CDR3 sequence is 16 residues long. Per germline, CDR1 GTSNPN and CDR2 SVGIG (reference sequence). The V gene lost 2 bases and the J gene lost 2 bases, with 16 bases spanning the gap. The CDR3 sequence: CAWSRATNPPYNEQFF. The CDR3 region has the DNA TGTGCCTGGAGTCGGGCTACCAACCCCCCCTACAATGAGCAGTTCTTC.

In its sample, this clonotype was seen once. The chain has TRBV30 and TRBJ2-1, with 10 bases that match TRBD2. Germline V gives CDR1 GTSNPN, CDR2 SVGIG (reference sequence). This CDR3 region has 15 residues. V gave up 2 bases and J gave up 3 bases; unmatched junction bases: 4. CDR3 coding DNA: TGTGCCTGGAGTTCTTGGACTAGCGGCTACAATGAGCAGTTCTTC. This sequence encodes CAWSSWTSGYNEQFF.

The chain is built from TRBV1 and TRBJ2-7. TRBV1 is a pseudogene locus. This CDR3 is 11 amino acids long. CDR3 residues: CTSSHSYEQYF. The CDR3 DNA reads as TGCACCAGCAGCCACTCGTACGAGCAGTACTTC.

The CDR3 coding sequence is TGCAGCGTTCAGGGACTTCCAGATACGCAGTATTTT. This encodes CSVQGLPDTQYF. The chain carries TRBV29-1 and TRBJ2-3, with D possibly TRBD2 on 6 matching bases. Trimming removed 5 bases from V and 4 bases from J, with 10 bases in between. The CDR3 extends over 12 amino acids. The germline V gene encodes CDR1 SQVTM and CDR2 ANQGSEA.

V and J are TRBV3-1 and TRBJ2-7; the D gene is possibly TRBD2 (6 bases). Germline CDR1 LGHDT, CDR2 YNNKEL (reference sequence). V was pared by 1 base and J by 2 bases, with 12 bases between. The CDR3 loop spans 15 amino acids. CDR3 in amino acids: CASSQVSAGPYEQYF. As DNA, the CDR3 is TGTGCCAGCAGCCAAGTGAGTGCGGGGCCCTACGAGCAGTACTTC.

The V call is TRBV12-2, the J call TRBJ2-5; the table calls TRBD2, which could not be checked here. TRBV12-2 is recorded as a pseudogene. The CDR3 contains 14 residues. The CDR3 DNA reads as TGTGCAAGTCGCTTATTTCGGGGGAGGAGGACCCAGTACTTC. Translated, it gives CASRLFRGRRTQYF.

The V call is TRBV20-1, the J call TRBJ2-7; 13 nucleotides agree with TRBD2. CDR1 DFQATT and CDR2 SNEGSKA come from the germline V gene (reference sequence). Unmatched junction bases numbered 5, after V lost 3 bases and J lost 3 bases. CDR3 length: 15 residues. In DNA form, the CDR3 reads TGCAGTGCTAGTGTGGGACTAGCGGGAAACTACGAGCAGTACTTC. Translated, it gives CSASVGLAGNYEQYF.

The rearrangement uses TRBV7-8 and TRBJ1-4, with 7 bases aligning to TRBD1. The CDR3 has 15 residues. J gave up 8 bases and V 1 base, and 7 bases lay outside the gene matches. The germline V gene has CDR1 SGHVS and CDR2 FQNEAQ. The CDR3: CASSLVNRGVEKLFF. CDR3 DNA sequence: TGTGCCAGCAGCTTAGTGAACAGGGGAGTAGAAAAACTGTTTTTT. Together with reference TRBV7-8 and TRBJ1-4, the CDR3 gives the full variable domain: GAGVSQSPRYKVAKRGQDVALRCDPISGHVSLFWYQQALGQGPEFLTYFQNEAQLDKSGLPSDRFFAERPEGSVSTLKIQRTQQEDSAVYLCASSLVNRGVEKLFFGSGTQLSVL.

The V gene is TRBV7-9, the J gene TRBJ2-7, with 8 positions matching TRBD1. V was pared by 5 bases and J by 4 bases, with 10 bases of the junction left unmatched. The germline gives CDR1 SEHNR, CDR2 FQNEAQ (reference sequence). CDR3 length equals 15 residues. Here the CDR3 reads CASSPLGQGTYEQYF. In nucleotides, the CDR3 is TGTGCCAGCAGCCCCCTAGGACAGGGTACATACGAGCAGTACTTC.

There are a few counts of this clonotype. The CDR3 loop is CASSFTGNEQFF. The DNA of the CDR3 is TGTGCCAGCAGCTTTACTGGTAATGAGCAGTTCTTC. The V call is TRBV5-6, the J call TRBJ2-1, with D unresolved. The length of the CDR3 is 12 residues. The V end lost 2 bases, the J end lost 7 bases, and 7 bases lay between the germline ends. CDR1 and CDR2 from the germline V gene are SGHDT and YYEEEE. Complete variable domain (other parts from reference TRBV5-6 and TRBJ2-1): DAGVTQSPTHLIKTRGQQVTLRCSPKSGHDTVSWYQQALGQGPQFIFQYYEEEERQRGNFPDRFSGHQFPNYSSELNVNALLLGDSALYLCASSFTGNEQFFGPGTRLTVL.

The chain uses TRBV6-2 or TRBV6-3 and TRBJ2-5; D not resolved. The CDR3 runs 13 residues. Germline assignment: CDR1 MNHEY and CDR2 SVGEGT. V dropped 3 bases and J dropped 2 bases, with 7 bases sitting between them. Here the CDR3 reads CASSYLNQETQYF. In DNA, the CDR3 is TGTGCCAGCAGTTATTTGAATCAAGAGACCCAGTACTTC.

V and J are TRBV3-1 and TRBJ2-3, with 10 bases aligning to TRBD2. CDR3 size: 14 residues. Losses at the gene ends were 4 bases for V and 7 bases for J; bases not matched to a gene: 5. The germline V gene has CDR1 LGHDT and CDR2 YNNKEL (reference sequence). The CDR3 coding sequence is TGTGCCAGCAGCCGAGCGGGAGGGCCGAATACGCAGTATTTT. This gives the protein CASSRAGGPNTQYF.

The chain has TRBV3-1 and TRBJ2-1; TRBD1 aligns across 9 bases. Germline V lookup: CDR1 LGHDT, CDR2 YNNKEL (reference sequence). This CDR3 is built from 17 residues. Trimming cost V 0 bases and J 8 bases; bases outside gene matches: 11. The CDR3 DNA reads as TGTGCCAGCAGCCAAGATTATACGGGACAGGGTTTGGATGAGCAGTTCTTC. Protein: CASSQDYTGQGLDEQFF.

The V gene is TRBV20-1, the J gene TRBJ1-1; D unclear. Trimming removed 0 bases from V and 5 bases from J, with 10 bases in between. Per germline, CDR1 DFQATT and CDR2 SNEGSKA (reference sequence). There are 13 residues in the CDR3. The CDR3 loop reads CSARDSVGTEAFF. In nucleotides, the CDR3 is TGCAGTGCTAGAGATTCGGTAGGGACTGAAGCTTTCTTT.

V gene TRBV12-3 or TRBV12-4 combines with J gene TRBJ1-2, with TRBD1 as a possible D gene (5 bases). Trimming took 5 bases from V and 7 from J, leaving 8 bases between them. The length of the CDR3 is 11 residues. CDR3 region: CASSPRAGYTF. As DNA, the CDR3 is TGTGCCAGCAGTCCCAGGGCTGGCTACACCTTC.

The chain carries TRBV20-1 and TRBJ2-3; 16 bases are a match to TRBD2. CDR1 and CDR2 from the germline V gene are DFQATT and SNEGSKA (reference sequence). With V trimmed by 4 bases and J by 0 bases, 7 bases remained unmatched. The CDR3 consists of 18 residues. CDR3 in DNA: TGCAGTGCTACTGTCCCGGGACTAGCGGGAGGGAGCACAGATACGCAGTATTTT. Its protein is CSATVPGLAGGSTDTQYF.

The chain couples TRBV25-1 to TRBJ2-3; D possibly corresponds to TRBD1 (5 bases). The ends were cut back, 2 bases at V and 2 bases at J, with 11 bases in the middle. The CDR3 length is 15 residues. Germline lookup yields CDR1 MGHDK and CDR2 SYGVNS. The CDR3 DNA sequence: TGTGCCAGCAGTGAACCTCGACAGAACACAGATACGCAGTATTTT. Residues: CASSEPRQNTDTQYF.

This chain links TRBV29-1 with TRBJ2-3; D gene unclear. There are 12 residues in the CDR3. CDR1 and CDR2 from the germline V gene are SQVTM and ANQGSEA. V was shortened by 2 bases and J by 4 bases, with 7 bases between the two germline ends. The CDR3 sequence is CSVEFGADTQYF. DNA of the CDR3: TGCAGCGTTGAATTCGGCGCAGATACGCAGTATTTT.

The chain is built from TRBV28 and TRBJ1-2, with D hard to call. From germline, CDR1 is MDHEN and CDR2 SYDVKM. V lost 7 bases to trimming and J lost 3 bases, with 9 bases between them. CDR3 length: 12 residues. The CDR3 coding sequence is TGTGCCAGCATGGAGTTTGACTATGGCTACACCTTC. Its translation: CASMEFDYGYTF.

V gene TRBV18 combines with J gene TRBJ2-2, with D perhaps assigned TRBD1 or TRBD2 (5 bases each). Germline V gene lookup returns CDR1 KGHSH and CDR2 LQKENI. The CDR3 covers 15 residues. V lost 4 bases, J lost 0 bases, and 9 bases lay in between. In DNA form, the CDR3 reads TGTGCCAGCTCACGGGACGCGACGAACACCGGGGAGCTGTTTTTT. Its translation: CASSRDATNTGELFF.

The chain recombines TRBV12-3 or TRBV12-4 with TRBJ1-2; the match to TRBD1 covers 7 bases. V lost 3 bases to trimming and J lost 8 bases; unmatched junction nucleotides: 9. The CDR3 totals 14 residues. The CDR3 loop reads CASSFGDRVGGYTF. CDR3 DNA: TGTGCCAGCAGTTTTGGCGACAGGGTGGGGGGCTACACCTTC.

The V gene is TRBV2, the J gene TRBJ2-1, with TRBD1 as a possible D gene (6 bases). Per the germline V gene, CDR1 is SNHLY and CDR2 is FYNNEI. The CDR3 spans 13 residues. The V gene lost 6 bases and the J gene lost 10 bases, with 16 bases spanning the gap. Written as DNA, the CDR3 is TGTGCCAGCAGAGGAACCAGGGGTAGCGAGCAGTTCTTC. The encoded protein is CASRGTRGSEQFF. The complete variable domain, with remaining parts taken from reference TRBV2 and TRBJ2-1, reads EPEVTQTPSHQVTQMGQEVILRCVPISNHLYFYWYRQILGQKVEFLVSFYNNEISEKSEIFDDQFSVERPDGSNFTLKIRSTKLEDSAMYFCASRGTRGSEQFFGPGTRLTVL.

There are a few counts of this clonotype. V gene TRBV20-1 combines with J gene TRBJ2-7; 7 nucleotides match TRBD2. With V trimmed by 1 base and J by 4 bases, 4 bases remained unmatched. The CDR3 contains 13 residues. Germline CDR1 is DFQATT and CDR2 is SNEGSKA (reference sequence). CDR3 protein: CSARAERDYEQYF. CDR3 DNA sequence: TGCAGTGCTAGAGCGGAGCGGGATTACGAGCAGTACTTC.

This clonotype was counted a single time. The gene calls are TRBV20-1 and TRBJ2-3; 8 bases match TRBD1. The CDR3 has 13 residues. Trimming took 2 bases from V and 6 from J; bases not matched to a gene: 4. Germline V gene lookup returns CDR1 DFQATT and CDR2 SNEGSKA (reference sequence). The CDR3 DNA reads TGCAGTGCTAGACAGGGGGCGCCGGATACGCAGTATTTT. It translates to CSARQGAPDTQYF.

V and J are TRBV3-1 and TRBJ2-5; D possibly corresponds to TRBD1 (5 bases). The CDR3 has 13 residues. Between the trimmed V and J ends, which lost 3 bases and 4 bases, there was a span of 9 bases. Germline assignment: CDR1 LGHDT and CDR2 YNNKEL (reference sequence). DNA for the CDR3: TGTGCCAGCAGCCAGGGGCAGTTAGAGACCCAGTACTTC. Encoded protein: CASSQGQLETQYF.

The chain recombines TRBV20-1 with TRBJ1-2; D is possibly TRBD1 (6 bases). Germline CDR1 DFQATT, CDR2 SNEGSKA (reference sequence). The ends were cut back, 8 bases at V and 2 bases at J, with 15 bases in the middle. This CDR3 region has 13 residues. Here the CDR3 DNA reads TGCAGTCTCCCACAGGGACGCAACTATGGCTACACCTTC. Residues: CSLPQGRNYGYTF.

The chain has TRBV29-1 and TRBJ1-1; 7 bases are shared with TRBD1. After removal of 0 bases from V and 4 bases from J, the junction contained 5 bases not matched to a gene. CDR3 size: 14 residues. Germline CDR1 and CDR2: SQVTM and ANQGSEA. CDR3 sequence reads: CSVEDLAGGTEAFF. In DNA, the CDR3 is TGCAGCGTTGAAGATCTTGCAGGGGGCACTGAAGCTTTCTTT.

CDR3 coding DNA: TGTGCCAGCAGCAGGGAGCCAACCTACGAGCAGTACTTC. Amino acids: CASSREPTYEQYF. The chain recombines TRBV9 with TRBJ2-7, with D possibly being TRBD2 (5 bases). This CDR3 contains 13 residues. Germline lookup yields CDR1 SGDLS and CDR2 YYNGEE. Between the trimmed V and J ends, which lost 4 bases and 2 bases, there was a span of 10 bases. Variable domain in full (rest from reference TRBV9 and TRBJ2-7): DSGVTQTPKHLITATGQRVTLRCSPRSGDLSVYWYQQSLDQGLQFLIQYYNGEERAKGNILERFSAQQFPDLHSELNLSSLELGDSALYFCASSREPTYEQYFGPGTRLTVT.